Shown below are 19 T cell receptor beta chains from a single sample sequenced in a study of Ad26.COV2.S vaccination and SARS-CoV-2 variants. Treatment noted: roughly 20 received Ad26.COV2.S at low or high dose, single or two shots; 5 received placebo; per-sample allocation not given. Sample collection was performed on day 63 after the first vaccine or placebo injection. Sequencing used immunoSEQ multiplex PCR; TCRdb keeps in-frame clones, though not all of them. Of about 680,000 clones listed, 89% are singletons. This sample comprised peripheral blood, obtained in a trial of Ad26.COV2.S vaccine versus placebo. These receptors came from a person between 18 and 60 years old who received the Ad26.COV2.S COVID-19 vaccine or a placebo.

This clone is a singleton in its sample. The chain has TRBV24-1 and TRBJ2-6, with D tentatively TRBD2 (5 bases). The CDR3 totals 14 residues. Germline loops: CDR1 KGHDR, CDR2 SFDVKD. V was shortened by 6 bases and J by 5 bases, with 10 bases between the two germline ends. The CDR3 protein is CATSSGVRANVLTF. The CDR3 DNA reads TGTGCCACCAGTAGCGGAGTTCGGGCCAACGTCCTGACTTTC.

This chain uses TRBV6-5 with TRBJ2-1; D is possibly TRBD1 or TRBD2 (5 bases each). Looked up from germline, CDR1 is MNHEY and CDR2 is SVGAGI. This CDR3 contains 14 residues. The V end was cut by 0 bases, the J end by 10 bases, with 13 bases between. The DNA for the CDR3 is TGTGCCAGCAGTTACTCTTTTCCCGGGGCGGAGCAGTTCTTC. As protein: CASSYSFPGAEQFF.

The J gene is TRBJ1-4, the V gene TRBV30; no definite D call. Trimming removed 3 bases at V and 0 bases at J, with 11 bases between. This CDR3 contains 15 residues. The germline V gene encodes CDR1 GTSNPN and CDR2 SVGIG (reference sequence). The CDR3 DNA follows: TGTGCCTGGAGAGAGGCAGTGACAACTAATGAAAAACTGTTTTTT. Protein product: CAWREAVTTNEKLFF.

This chain joins TRBV6-5 and TRBJ2-5; D is possibly TRBD2 (6 bases). Germline V gives CDR1 MNHEY, CDR2 SVGAGI. The length of the CDR3 is 14 residues. The V end lost 6 bases, the J end lost 0 bases, and 11 bases lay between the germline ends. CDR3: CASRKRLDQETQYF. The CDR3 region has the DNA TGTGCCAGCAGGAAAAGACTAGACCAAGAGACCCAGTACTTC.

The chain joins TRBV5-4 to TRBJ2-7, with D unclear. Looked up from germline, CDR1 is SGHNT and CDR2 is YYREEE (reference sequence). V gave up 0 bases and J gave up 2 bases, with 3 bases separating them. The CDR3 has 12 residues. In nucleotides, the CDR3 is TGTGCCAGCAGCTTGGCCCCCTACGAGCAGTACTTC. This sequence encodes CASSLAPYEQYF.

This clone was observed once. The chain links TRBV3-1 (or the pseudogene TRBV3-2) to TRBJ2-1; 13 nucleotides agree with TRBD2. V lost 4 bases, J lost 15 bases, and 9 bases stayed unmatched. CDR3 length: 14 amino acids. Germline loops: CDR1 LGHDT, CDR2 YNNKEL (reference sequence). CDR3 in DNA: TGTGCCAGCAGCCCGAATCCACTAGCGGGAGGGGGGTTCTTC. This gives the protein CASSPNPLAGGGFF.

V usage is TRBV12-3 or TRBV12-4 and J usage is TRBJ1-1, with a weak D call TRBD1 (6 bases). The CDR3 spans 12 residues. V shed 5 bases and J shed 5 bases, with 9 bases lying between them. The CDR3: CASSDGQTEAFF. CDR3 nucleotides: TGTGCCAGCAGTGATGGACAGACTGAAGCTTTCTTT.

This sequence joins TRBV5-6 and TRBJ1-1, with 9 bases matching TRBD1. The J segment lost 0 bases and the V segment lost 4 bases, leaving 7 bases of the junction unmatched. The CDR3 is 16 residues long. Per germline, CDR1 SGHDT and CDR2 YYEEEE. The CDR3 loop is CASSEKGQGMNTEAFF. CDR3 DNA sequence: TGTGCCAGCAGCGAAAAAGGACAGGGGATGAACACTGAAGCTTTCTTT.

The V gene is TRBV2, the J gene TRBJ1-3; D is uncertain. The germline V and J ends were trimmed by 3 bases and 0 bases, with 12 bases remaining between them. Germline V gives CDR1 SNHLY, CDR2 FYNNEI. This CDR3 has 16 residues. The CDR3 spells CASSDWASGSGNTIYF. Here the CDR3 DNA reads TGTGCCAGCAGTGATTGGGCTTCGGGCTCTGGAAACACCATATATTTT.

This chain connects TRBV7-9 to TRBJ2-7, with D possibly matching TRBD1 (5 bases). V was clipped by 2 bases and J by 3 bases, with 8 bases between them. Per the germline V gene, CDR1 is SEHNR and CDR2 is FQNEAQ (reference sequence). There are 13 residues in the CDR3. The CDR3 DNA is TGTGCCAGCAGCTTAAACCAGGGCTACGAGCAGTACTTC. It codes for CASSLNQGYEQYF.

This chain joins TRBV20-1 and TRBJ2-1; unclear D gene. Deletions cut 4 bases from V and 4 bases from J, with 2 bases between. Germline V CDR1 and CDR2: DFQATT, SNEGSKA (reference sequence). CDR3 size: 10 residues. The CDR3 loop is CSAMYNEQFF. CDR3 nucleotides: TGCAGTGCTATGTACAATGAGCAGTTCTTC.

The chain recombines TRBV4-1 with TRBJ2-5, with D tentatively TRBD2 (5 bases). Germline assignment: CDR1 MGHRA and CDR2 YSYEKL. Trimming removed 1 base at V and 4 bases at J, with 13 bases between. This CDR3 comprises 15 residues. The DNA of the CDR3 is TGCGCCAGCAGCCAAGTGGAGCGGCCGATAGAGACCCAGTACTTC. This codes for CASSQVERPIETQYF.

V and J are TRBV9 and TRBJ2-3, with TRBD2 identical over 12 bases. The trim removed 6 bases at V and 3 bases at J, leaving 20 bases unmatched. The CDR3 is made up of 20 amino acids. Germline CDR1 is SGDLS and CDR2 is YYNGEE. The CDR3 spells CASTHGPSGGAGVWTDTQYF. CDR3 in DNA: TGTGCCAGCACCCACGGTCCTAGCGGGGGGGCGGGGGTGTGGACAGATACGCAGTATTTT.

The chain employs TRBV30 and TRBJ1-1, with D uncertain. CDR3 size: 15 residues. Per the germline V gene, CDR1 is GTSNPN and CDR2 is SVGIG (reference sequence). V lost 5 bases and J lost 0, with 16 bases in between. In DNA form, the CDR3 reads TGTGCCTGGGGCTCCCCTGAAACTTTGAACACTGAAGCTTTCTTT. Translation: CAWGSPETLNTEAFF.

The chain carries TRBV18 and TRBJ1-1, with D tentatively TRBD1 (6 bases). Germline V gene sequence: CDR1 KGHSH, CDR2 LQKENI. The CDR3 loop spans 14 amino acids. V lost 2 bases and J 7 bases, leaving 14 bases between the germline ends. As DNA, the CDR3 is TGTGCCAGCTCACCAGGCCTGGGACAAGGTGAAGCTTTCTTT. It specifies CASSPGLGQGEAFF.

The count of this clone is one. The chain is built from TRBV6-5 and TRBJ2-6, with D maybe TRBD1 (6 bases). CDR1 is MNHEY and CDR2 is SVGAGI in the germline V gene. Deletions cut 4 bases from V and 1 base from J, with 11 bases between. This CDR3 has 16 residues. The CDR3 spells CASSFSQGSGANVLTF. In DNA form, the CDR3 reads TGTGCCAGCAGTTTCTCACAGGGATCTGGGGCCAACGTCCTGACTTTC.

This clone was found once. The chain employs TRBV5-4 and TRBJ1-4; D might be TRBD1 (5 bases). Between the trimmed V and J ends, which lost 4 bases and 8 bases, there was a span of 15 bases. The CDR3 consists of 14 residues. Germline V gene data show CDR1 as SGHNT and CDR2 as YYREEE (reference sequence). CDR3 coding DNA: TGTGCCAGCAGCCTGTCGGGACCCCCGGAAAAACTGTTTTTT. As protein: CASSLSGPPEKLFF. Based on the CDR3 plus reference TRBV5-4 and TRBJ1-4, the full variable domain is ETGVTQSPTHLIKTRGQQVTLRCSSQSGHNTVSWYQQALGQGPQFIFQYYREEENGRGNFPPRFSGLQFPNYSSELNVNALELDDSALYLCASSLSGPPEKLFFGSGTQLSVL.

This clone was detected a few times. V gene TRBV5-6 combines with J gene TRBJ1-2, with D tentatively TRBD1 (5 bases). Germline V gene data show CDR1 as SGHDT and CDR2 as YYEEEE. Trimming pared 5 bases from V and 0 bases from J, leaving 8 bases between. CDR3 length: 13 amino acids. CDR3 coding DNA: TGTGCCAGCAGGATAGGGGCTAACTATGGCTACACCTTC. Its translation is CASRIGANYGYTF.

This chain connects TRBV7-8 to TRBJ1-2; D uncertain. The V end lost 3 bases, the J end lost 8 bases, and 10 bases lay between the germline ends. Germline CDR1 SGHVS, CDR2 FQNEAQ. The length of the CDR3 is 12 residues. The chain's CDR3 is CASSFGSAGYTF. In nucleotides, the CDR3 is TGTGCCAGCAGCTTTGGGTCGGCCGGCTACACCTTC.